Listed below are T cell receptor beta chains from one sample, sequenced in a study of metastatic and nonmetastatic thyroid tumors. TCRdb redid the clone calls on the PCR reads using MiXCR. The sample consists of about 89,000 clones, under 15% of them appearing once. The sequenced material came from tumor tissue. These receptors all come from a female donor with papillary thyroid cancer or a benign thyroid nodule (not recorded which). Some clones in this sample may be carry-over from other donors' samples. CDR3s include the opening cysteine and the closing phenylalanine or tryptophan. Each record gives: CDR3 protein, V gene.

CDR3aa: CASSVGGQYTDTQYF; v_gene: TRBV9
CDR3aa: CASSLDHRGYEQYF; v_gene: TRBV11-3
CDR3aa: CASSFGGGSYNEQFF; v_gene: TRBV12-3/TRBV12-4
CDR3aa: CASTRWTGDYEQYF; v_gene: TRBV27
CDR3aa: CASSRTLAGSYNEQFF; v_gene: TRBV13
CDR3aa: CASSLAGSDPQRETQYF; v_gene: TRBV5-8
CDR3aa: CATSDLGTNTGELFF; v_gene: TRBV24-1
CDR3aa: CASRAYTGERETYEQYF; v_gene: TRBV2
CDR3aa: CASSLPRGAGANVLTF; v_gene: TRBV11-1
CDR3aa: CATSRISGSHNEQFF; v_gene: TRBV15
CDR3aa: CASSLYSDRDSPLHF; v_gene: TRBV5-1
CDR3aa: CATSYSGFFGIDEQFF; v_gene: TRBV24-1
CDR3aa: CSAGTPGLAGQETQYF; v_gene: TRBV20-1
CDR3aa: CSVLDSSSYNEQFF; v_gene: TRBV29-1
CDR3aa: CASSLAQGLEQFF; v_gene: TRBV7-3
CDR3aa: CASSFGTGSEQYF; v_gene: TRBV6-2/TRBV6-3
CDR3aa: CATSSGGGGGSETQYF; v_gene: TRBV15
CDR3aa: CAISGTSGDNEQFF; v_gene: TRBV10-3
CDR3aa: CASSAEVVGASVLTF; v_gene: TRBV2
CDR3aa: CASSHYTGELFF; v_gene: TRBV3-1
CDR3aa: CASSLGFDRKTDTQYF; v_gene: TRBV5-1
CDR3aa: CASSEQGQETQYF; v_gene: TRBV10-1
CDR3aa: CASSSPPTGNTEAFF; v_gene: TRBV13
CDR3aa: CASSPREYEQYF; v_gene: TRBV2
CDR3aa: CASSLGTGQGQDTQYF; v_gene: TRBV7-2
CDR3aa: CASSSPALETQYF; v_gene: TRBV5-6
CDR3aa: CASSWDDEQYF; v_gene: TRBV5-5
CDR3aa: CASSQAAGPYYEQYF; v_gene: TRBV28
CDR3aa: CASSSRTGGWNEQFF; v_gene: TRBV11-2
CDR3aa: CASSLTGDNSPLHF; v_gene: TRBV2
CDR3aa: CASSLGGRTSGNTIYF; v_gene: TRBV5-6
CDR3aa: CASSLLPGDSGNTIYF; v_gene: TRBV14
CDR3aa: CASSFPGLAYEQYF; v_gene: TRBV5-6
CDR3aa: CASRGQGGRNYGYTF; v_gene: TRBV6-1
CDR3aa: CASSRTGSNSPLHF; v_gene: TRBV28